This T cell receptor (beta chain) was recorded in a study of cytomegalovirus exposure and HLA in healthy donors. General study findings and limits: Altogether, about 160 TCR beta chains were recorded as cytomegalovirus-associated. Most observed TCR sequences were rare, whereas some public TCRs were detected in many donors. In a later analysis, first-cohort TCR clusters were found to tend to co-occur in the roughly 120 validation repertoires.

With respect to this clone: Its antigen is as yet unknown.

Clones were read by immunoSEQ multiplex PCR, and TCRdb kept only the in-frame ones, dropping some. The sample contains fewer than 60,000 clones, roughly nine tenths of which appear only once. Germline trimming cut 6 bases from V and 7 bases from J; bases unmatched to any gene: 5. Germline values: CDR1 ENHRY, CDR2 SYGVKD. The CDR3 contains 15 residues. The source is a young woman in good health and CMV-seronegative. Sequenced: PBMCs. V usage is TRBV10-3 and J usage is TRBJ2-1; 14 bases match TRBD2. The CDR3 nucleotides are TGTGCCATCAGGACTAGCGGGGGGGCCCCGAATGAGCAGTTCTTC. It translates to CAIRTSGGAPNEQFF.